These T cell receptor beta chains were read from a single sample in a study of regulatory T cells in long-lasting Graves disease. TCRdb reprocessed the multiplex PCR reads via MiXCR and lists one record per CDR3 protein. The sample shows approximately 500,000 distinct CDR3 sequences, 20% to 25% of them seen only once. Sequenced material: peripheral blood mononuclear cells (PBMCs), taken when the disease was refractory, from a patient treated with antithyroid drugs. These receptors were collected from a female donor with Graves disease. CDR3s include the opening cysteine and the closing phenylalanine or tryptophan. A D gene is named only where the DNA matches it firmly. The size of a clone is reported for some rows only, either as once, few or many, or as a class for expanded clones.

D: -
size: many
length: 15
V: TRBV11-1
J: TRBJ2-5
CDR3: CASSLSLILEETQYF
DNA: TGTGCCAGCAGCTTATCACTAATCCTCGAAGAGACCCAGTACTTC

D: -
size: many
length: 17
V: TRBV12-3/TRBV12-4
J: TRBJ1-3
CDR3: CASTLVLGRNSGNTIYF
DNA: TGTGCCAGCACCCTAGTTCTGGGACGGAACTCTGGAAACACCATATATTTT

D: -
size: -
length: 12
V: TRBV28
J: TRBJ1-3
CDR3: CASSSPGGTIYF
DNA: TGTGCCAGCAGTTCCCCGGGGGGCACCATATATTTT

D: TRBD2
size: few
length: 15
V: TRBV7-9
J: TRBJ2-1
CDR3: CASSSVAGTNNEQFF
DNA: TGTGCCAGCAGCTCCGTAGCGGGTACAAACAATGAGCAGTTCTTC

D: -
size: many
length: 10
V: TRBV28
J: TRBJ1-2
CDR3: CALGEYGYTF
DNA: TGTGCCCTCGGAGAATATGGCTACACCTTC

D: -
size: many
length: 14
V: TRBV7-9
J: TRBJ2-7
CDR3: CASSLTDGTYEQYF
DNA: TGTGCCAGCAGCTTAACCGACGGTACCTACGAGCAGTACTTC

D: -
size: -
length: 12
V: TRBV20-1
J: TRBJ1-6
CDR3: CSAQREGSPLHF
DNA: TGCAGTGCCCAAAGGGAGGGTTCACCCCTCCACTTT

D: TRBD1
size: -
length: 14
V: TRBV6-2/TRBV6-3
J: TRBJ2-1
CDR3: CASNNRGAQEEQFF
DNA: TGTGCCAGCAACAACAGGGGGGCTCAAGAAGAGCAGTTCTTC

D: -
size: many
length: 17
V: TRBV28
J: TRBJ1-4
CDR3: CASKALGEVQANEKLFF
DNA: TGTGCCAGCAAAGCATTAGGGGAGGTTCAGGCTAATGAAAAACTGTTTTTT

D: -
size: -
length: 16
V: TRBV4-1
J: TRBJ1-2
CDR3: CASSPHEGEESYGYTF
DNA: TGCGCCAGCAGCCCGCATGAGGGGGAAGAAAGCTATGGCTACACCTTC

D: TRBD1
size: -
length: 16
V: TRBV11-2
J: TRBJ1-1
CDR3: CASSLTGGARNTEAFF
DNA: TGTGCCAGCAGCCTCACAGGGGGCGCGAGGAACACTGAAGCTTTCTTT

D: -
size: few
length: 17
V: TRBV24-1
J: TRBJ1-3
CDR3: CATSDSPGSTSGNTIYF
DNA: TGTGCCACCAGTGATTCCCCCGGGAGCACCTCTGGAAACACCATATATTTT

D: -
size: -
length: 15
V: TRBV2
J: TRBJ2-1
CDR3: CASSVRGSIYNEQFF
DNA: TGTGCCAGCAGTGTACGCGGGTCTATCTACAATGAGCAGTTCTTC

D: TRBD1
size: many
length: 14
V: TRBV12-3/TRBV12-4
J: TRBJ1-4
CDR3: CASSFDRGGEKLFF
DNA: TGTGCCAGCAGTTTCGACAGGGGAGGAGAAAAACTGTTTTTT

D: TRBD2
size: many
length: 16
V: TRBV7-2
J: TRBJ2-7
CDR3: CASSFASGASSYEQYF
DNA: TGTGCCAGCAGCTTCGCTAGCGGGGCCAGCTCCTACGAGCAGTACTTC

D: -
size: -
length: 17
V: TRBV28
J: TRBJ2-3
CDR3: CASSQPGLHLSTDTQYF
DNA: TGTGCCAGCAGTCAACCGGGACTTCACCTTAGCACAGATACGCAGTATTTT

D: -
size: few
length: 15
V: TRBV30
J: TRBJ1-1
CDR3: CAWRKRGGKFTEAFF
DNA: TGTGCCTGGAGGAAGAGAGGGGGGAAGTTCACTGAAGCTTTCTTT

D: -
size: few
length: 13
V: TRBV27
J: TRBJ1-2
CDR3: CASRAGITYGYTF
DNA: TGTGCCAGCAGAGCAGGGATCACCTATGGCTACACCTTC

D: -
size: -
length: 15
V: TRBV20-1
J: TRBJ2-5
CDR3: CSARDWSEGEETQYF
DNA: TGCAGTGCTAGAGATTGGTCTGAGGGAGAAGAGACCCAGTACTTC

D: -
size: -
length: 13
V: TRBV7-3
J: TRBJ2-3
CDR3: CASSLIESDTQYF
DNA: TGTGCCAGCAGCTTAATTGAGTCAGATACGCAGTATTTT

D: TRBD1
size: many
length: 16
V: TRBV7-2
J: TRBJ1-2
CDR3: CASSLGGTGGFYGYTF
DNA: TGTGCCAGCAGCTTGGGGGGGACAGGGGGCTTCTATGGCTACACCTTC

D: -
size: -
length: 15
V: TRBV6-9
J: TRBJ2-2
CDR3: CASSYYRDRGGELFF
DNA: TGTGCCAGCAGTTACTACAGGGATCGGGGCGGGGAGCTGTTTTTT

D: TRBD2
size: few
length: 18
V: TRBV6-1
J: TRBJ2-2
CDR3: CASRGTSGGFLNTGELFF
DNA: TGTGCCAGCAGGGGGACTAGCGGGGGCTTCCTGAACACCGGGGAGCTGTTTTTT

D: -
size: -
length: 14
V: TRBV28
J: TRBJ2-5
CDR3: CASSSLGKLETQYF
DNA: TGTGCCAGCAGCTCTTTAGGGAAGTTGGAGACCCAGTACTTC

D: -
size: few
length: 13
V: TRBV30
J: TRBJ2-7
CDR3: CACPVNASYEQYF
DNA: TGTGCCTGCCCTGTTAACGCTTCCTACGAGCAGTACTTC

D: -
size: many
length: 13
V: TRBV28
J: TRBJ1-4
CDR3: CASSLYREEKLFF
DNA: TGTGCCAGCAGTTTATACAGGGAAGAAAAACTGTTTTTT

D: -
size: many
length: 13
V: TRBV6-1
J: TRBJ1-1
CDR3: CASRGPLNTEAFF
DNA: TGTGCCAGCAGGGGGCCTTTGAACACTGAAGCTTTCTTT

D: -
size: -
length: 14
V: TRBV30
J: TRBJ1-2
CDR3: CAWSVPGRLYGYTF
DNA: TGTGCCTGGAGTGTACCGGGGCGCTTGTATGGCTACACCTTC

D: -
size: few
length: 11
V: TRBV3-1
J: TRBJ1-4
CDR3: CASGLGEKLFF
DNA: TGTGCCAGCGGCCTGGGAGAAAAACTGTTTTTT

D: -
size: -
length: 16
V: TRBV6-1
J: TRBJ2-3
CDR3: CASSPPWTDVSDTQYF
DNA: TGTGCCAGCAGCCCTCCCTGGACAGATGTCTCAGATACGCAGTATTTT

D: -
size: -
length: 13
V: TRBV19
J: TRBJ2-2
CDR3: CASNRGEPGELFF
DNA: TGTGCCAGTAACCGAGGGGAGCCCGGGGAGCTGTTTTTT